A single sample gave rise to the 20 T cell receptor beta chains below, sequenced in a study of blood T cell repertoires in COVID-19 (dated by TCRdb to about 2020). Receptor amplification or capture employed the immunoSEQ multiplex PCR assay. Here the immuneACCESS table is served through TCRdb, limited to in-frame sequences with V and J called. Missing clones are a known gap in these copies; in checked studies unresolved V genes cover under half, and the rest lacks a known reason. The sample table contains hundreds of thousands of clones; only one count was recorded for around nine tenths of them. Of the sample, 0.55% to 0.75% is held by the ten largest clones. The material sequenced was peripheral blood. These receptors originate from a man in his forties or fifties with acute or convalescent COVID-19.

The rearrangement joins TRBV6-5 to TRBJ2-7, with 9 nucleotides matching TRBD1. The CDR3 sequence is 14 residues long. V gave up 5 bases and J gave up 0 bases; unmatched junction bases: 2. Germline assignment: CDR1 MNHEY and CDR2 SVGAGI. The CDR3 bases are TGTGCCAGCAGTAGGACAGGGGCCTCCTACGAGCAGTACTTC. Its translation is CASSRTGASYEQYF.

This clone occurred once. The gene calls are TRBV6-5 and TRBJ1-2, with D tentatively TRBD1 (6 bases). This CDR3 has 12 residues. Trimming removed 0 bases at V and 10 bases at J, with 9 bases between. Germline loops: CDR1 MNHEY, CDR2 SVGAGI. CDR3 amino acids: CASSYSNRVYTF. In DNA form, the CDR3 reads TGTGCCAGCAGTTACTCGAACAGGGTCTACACCTTC.

Concerning this clone itself: The same CDR3 arises from other DNA sequences in this sample as well. The rearrangement joins TRBV7-9 to TRBJ1-5; 7 bases line up with TRBD1. J lost 2 bases, V lost 5 bases, and 6 bases had no gene match. The germline CDR1 and CDR2 sequences are SEHNR and FQNEAQ (reference sequence). The CDR3 totals 15 residues. CDR3 nucleotide sequence: TGTGCCAGCAGCCTTACGGGGACAGGCAATCAGCCCCAGCATTTT. Translation gives CASSLTGTGNQPQHF.

V and J are TRBV27 and TRBJ2-7; 8 positions match TRBD2. Germline V lookup: CDR1 MNHEY, CDR2 SMNVEV (reference sequence). This CDR3 is built from 15 residues. V shed 6 bases and J 2 bases; nucleotides not matched to a gene: 9. The CDR3 protein is CASSRGLALTYEQYF. In DNA, the CDR3 is TGTGCCAGCAGCCGTGGACTAGCCCTAACCTACGAGCAGTACTTC.

The V call is TRBV23-1, the J call TRBJ1-5, with 10 bases that match TRBD1. TRBV23-1 is sorted into the ORF group, with uncertain function. This CDR3 contains 16 residues. J gave up 5 bases and V 6 bases, and 10 bases lay outside the gene matches. CDR3 coding DNA: TGCGCCAGCAGGGGGGGGGACAGGGGAAATCATCAGCCCCAGCATTTT. Amino acid sequence: CASRGGDRGNHQPQHF.

The chain carries TRBV11-1 and TRBJ1-6, with unresolved D. This CDR3 region has 16 residues. Trimming cost V 5 bases and J 6 bases, with 17 bases left between them. Germline-derived CDR1 and CDR2 are SGHAT and FQDESV (reference sequence). The CDR3 DNA follows: TGTGCCAGCAGCCTCCAACACGAAACGGGTAATTCACCCCTCCACTTT. It encodes CASSLQHETGNSPLHF.

The V call is TRBV13, the J call TRBJ2-7; tentatively, D is TRBD2 (5 bases). The CDR3 extends over 14 amino acids. Trimming took off 4 bases at V and 0 bases at J, with 10 bases between the two ends. Looked up from germline, CDR1 is PRHDT and CDR2 is FYEKMQ (reference sequence). As DNA, the CDR3 is TGTGCCAGCAGCTCCGGACTTAGCTCCTACGAGCAGTACTTC. It translates to CASSSGLSSYEQYF.

The chain couples TRBV10-1 to TRBJ1-1; D perhaps matches TRBD1 (6 bases). V was clipped by 0 bases and J by 5 bases, with 13 bases between them. Germline lookup yields CDR1 WNHNN and CDR2 SYGVQD (reference sequence). The CDR3 consists of 15 residues. The CDR3 here is CASSESSRGGTEAFF. In DNA, the CDR3 is TGCGCCAGCAGTGAGTCGTCGAGGGGGGGTACTGAAGCTTTCTTT.

The chain joins TRBV6-4 to TRBJ2-5, with 9 bases fitting TRBD2. V gave up 2 bases and J gave up 4 bases; unmatched junction bases: 2. This CDR3 has 14 amino acids. Germline assignment: CDR1 MRHNA and CDR2 SNTAGT. The CDR3 DNA is TGTGCCAGCAGTGACGGCGGGGGGGCAGAGACCCAGTACTTC. Translating gives CASSDGGGAETQYF.

The chain combines TRBV6-2 or TRBV6-3 with TRBJ2-7; 7 bases map to TRBD1. This CDR3 is built from 17 residues. Trimming cost V 1 base and J 5 bases; bases outside gene matches: 14. Germline CDR1 and CDR2: MNHEY and SVGEGT. The CDR3 loop is CASSYWAGGRPGHEQYF. The CDR3 nucleotides read TGTGCCAGCAGTTACTGGGCAGGGGGTCGTCCGGGCCACGAGCAGTACTTC.

This chain joins TRBV29-1 and TRBJ2-1; D remains ambiguous. Between the trimmed V and J ends, which lost 4 bases and 7 bases, there was a span of 8 bases. Germline CDR1 and CDR2: SQVTM and ANQGSEA. The CDR3 extends over 11 amino acids. The CDR3 is CSVGARNEQFF. CDR3 in DNA: TGCAGCGTTGGGGCACGGAATGAGCAGTTCTTC.

The rearrangement joins TRBV6-5 to TRBJ2-5; D not resolved. Germline values: CDR1 MNHEY, CDR2 SVGAGI. V lost 0 bases, J lost 5 bases, and 13 bases lay in between. The CDR3 is made up of 15 amino acids. CDR3 sequence (DNA): TGTGCCAGCAGTTACTCGATCCCCAGATTGGAGACCCAGTACTTC. Residues: CASSYSIPRLETQYF.

This clone was recorded once. This rearrangement joins TRBV6-5 to TRBJ2-5, with 7 bases identical to TRBD1. V shed 6 bases and J 5 bases; nucleotides not matched to a gene: 6. Germline V CDR1 and CDR2: MNHEY, SVGAGI. The CDR3 covers 13 residues. The CDR3 spells CASRLGGAETQYF. CDR3 nucleotides: TGTGCCAGCAGATTAGGGGGCGCGGAGACCCAGTACTTC.

The chain recombines TRBV2 with TRBJ2-3, with D maybe TRBD2 (5 bases). The germline gives CDR1 SNHLY, CDR2 FYNNEI. CDR3 length equals 15 residues. Trimming stripped 2 bases from V and 2 bases from J, with 11 bases between. The CDR3 here is CASSERGSSTDTQYF. In DNA, the CDR3 is TGTGCCAGCAGTGAACGGGGTTCTTCCACAGATACGCAGTATTTT.

This chain connects TRBV6-6 to TRBJ2-7, with 8 bases matching TRBD2. Germline CDR1 reads MNHNY; CDR2 reads SVGAGI (reference sequence). The J segment lost 4 bases and the V segment lost 9 bases, leaving 11 bases of the junction unmatched. The CDR3 is 14 amino acids. CDR3 DNA: TGTGCCAGTAAGGAAGCGGGAGAGGATTACGAGCAGTACTTC. Its protein product is CASKEAGEDYEQYF.

V usage is TRBV2 and J usage is TRBJ2-6, with a possible D match to TRBD2 (5 bases). This CDR3 is built from 15 residues. Trimming pared 8 bases from V and 0 bases from J, leaving 11 bases between. CDR1 SNHLY and CDR2 FYNNEI come from the germline V gene. This CDR3 reads CASQAVSSGANVLTF. For the CDR3, the DNA is TGTGCCAGCCAAGCGGTGAGCTCTGGGGCCAACGTCCTGACTTTC.

The chain links TRBV18 to TRBJ2-2; weak D call: TRBD2 (7 bases). Germline CDR1 reads KGHSH; CDR2 reads LQKENI. Trimming pared 1 base from V and 6 bases from J, leaving 15 bases between. This CDR3 has 16 residues. CDR3 residues: CASSPQRGGAAGELFF. In nucleotides, the CDR3 is TGTGCCAGCTCACCACAACGAGGGGGGGCCGCCGGGGAGCTGTTTTTT.

V is TRBV18 and J is TRBJ2-7; 8 bases are a match to TRBD2. Germline CDR1 is KGHSH and CDR2 is LQKENI. V shed 3 bases and J 6 bases; nucleotides not matched to a gene: 10. The CDR3 totals 15 residues. The CDR3 is CASSPPGRGDGEQYF. The CDR3 DNA follows: TGTGCCAGCTCACCCCCCGGGCGGGGGGACGGCGAGCAGTACTTC.

This sequence joins TRBV19 and TRBJ2-7, with TRBD2 matching over 12 bases. Trimming removed 4 bases from V and 3 bases from J; junction bases left unmatched: 4. Germline lookup yields CDR1 LNHDA and CDR2 SQIVND (reference sequence). This CDR3 region has 15 residues. CDR3 amino acids: CASSTGTSGHYEQYF. The CDR3 bases are TGTGCCAGTAGTACGGGGACTAGCGGGCACTACGAGCAGTACTTC.

V and J are TRBV18 and TRBJ1-1; maybe TRBD1 (6 bases). Trimming took off 0 bases at V and 2 bases at J, with 7 bases between the two ends. Germline V gene lookup returns CDR1 KGHSH and CDR2 LQKENI. The CDR3 extends over 14 amino acids. CDR3 protein: CASSPPGTNTEAFF. The CDR3 coding sequence is TGTGCCAGCTCACCACCAGGGACAAACACTGAAGCTTTCTTT.